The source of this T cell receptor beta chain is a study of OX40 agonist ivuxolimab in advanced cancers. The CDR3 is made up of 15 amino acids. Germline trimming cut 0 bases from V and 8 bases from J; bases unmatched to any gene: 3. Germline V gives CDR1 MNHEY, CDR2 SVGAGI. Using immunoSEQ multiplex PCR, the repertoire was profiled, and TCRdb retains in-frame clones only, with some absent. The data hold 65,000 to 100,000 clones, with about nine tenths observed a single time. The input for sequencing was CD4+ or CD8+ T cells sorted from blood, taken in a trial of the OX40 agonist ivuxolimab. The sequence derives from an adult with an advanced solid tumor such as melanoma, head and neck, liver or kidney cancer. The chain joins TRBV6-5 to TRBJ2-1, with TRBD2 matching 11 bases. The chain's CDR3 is CASSYSASGGHEQFF. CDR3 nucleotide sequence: TGTGCCAGCAGTTACTCGGCTAGCGGGGGGCATGAGCAGTTCTTC.